This T cell receptor beta chain comes out of a study of Graves' ophthalmopathy and Graves' hyperthyroidism. Looking at the study overall: Ahead of any treatment, peripheral blood was obtained at the initial diagnosis. Study outcomes and limitations: Blood also carried most expanded thyroid clonotypes exceeding 0.001 frequency.

Patients were diagnosed from clinical symptoms, serum thyroxine, TRAb, thyroid ultrasound and orbital computed tomography. What supplied the PBMCs was about 9.8 ml of fresh peripheral blood. The CDR3 extends over 15 amino acids. Unmatched junction bases numbered 10, after V lost 5 bases and J lost 5 bases. Germline V CDR1 and CDR2: SNHLY, FYNNEI. Amplified TCR beta CDR3 regions were obtained using RNA transcripts as template. RT-PCR with HTBI primers came first, then second-round multiplex PCR. TCRdb analysed the multiplex PCR reads with MiXCR anew, one entry per CDR3 protein. Of roughly 700,000 distinct CDR3 sequences in the sample, around 40% were seen once. This clonotype appeared many times. The antigen is unknown.

This receptor was identified in an adult man with Graves' ophthalmopathy. Sequencing was done on a sample of peripheral blood. The gene calls are TRBV2 and TRBJ2-5, with 8 bases aligning to TRBD1. DNA of the CDR3: TGTGCCAGCAGTTACAAGGACAGGGAATCGGAGACCCAGTACTTC. It codes for CASSYKDRESETQYF.